The clone carrying this T cell receptor beta chain was observed a single time. A mixed TRB-A/B primer pool amplified rearranged TRB by multiplex touch-down PCR. TCRdb re-derived calls from the multiplex PCR reads in MiXCR, one entry per CDR3 protein. The sample includes 9,500 to 15,000 distinct CDR3 sequences, about 28% seen only once; the top ten take about 9.4%. Trimming cost V 6 bases and J 2 bases, with 12 bases left between them. CDR3 length: 13 amino acids. The germline V gene encodes CDR1 DFQATT and CDR2 SNEGSKA (reference sequence). The data were obtained in a study of T cell repertoires in aging, cancer and after chemotherapy. Study context: Repeat sampling of healthy donors over several months to years showed clear clonal overlap.

The template was genomic DNA from peripheral blood, not RNA. The chain links TRBV20-1 to TRBJ2-3; perhaps D is TRBD1 or TRBD2 (5 bases each). Sequenced input: blood. This clonotype was sampled from a human donor in good health. The donor label of this sample is uncertain. CDR3 sequence reads: CSAPGRDTDTQYF. The CDR3 DNA is TGCAGTGCCCCGGGACGGGACACAGATACGCAGTATTTT.